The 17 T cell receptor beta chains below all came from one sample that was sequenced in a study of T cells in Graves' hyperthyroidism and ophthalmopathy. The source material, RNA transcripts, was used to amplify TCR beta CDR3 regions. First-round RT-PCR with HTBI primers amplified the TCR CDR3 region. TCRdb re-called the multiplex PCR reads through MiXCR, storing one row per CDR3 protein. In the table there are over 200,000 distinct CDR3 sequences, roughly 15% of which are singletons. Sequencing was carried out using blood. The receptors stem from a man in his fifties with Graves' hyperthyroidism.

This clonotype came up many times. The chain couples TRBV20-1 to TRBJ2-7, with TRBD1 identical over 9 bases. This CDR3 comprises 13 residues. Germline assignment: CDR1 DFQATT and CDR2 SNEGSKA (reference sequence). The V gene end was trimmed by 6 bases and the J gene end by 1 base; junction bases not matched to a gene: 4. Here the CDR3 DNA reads TGCAGTGCCTTAGGACAGGGGTCCTACGAGCAGTACTTC. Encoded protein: CSALGQGSYEQYF.

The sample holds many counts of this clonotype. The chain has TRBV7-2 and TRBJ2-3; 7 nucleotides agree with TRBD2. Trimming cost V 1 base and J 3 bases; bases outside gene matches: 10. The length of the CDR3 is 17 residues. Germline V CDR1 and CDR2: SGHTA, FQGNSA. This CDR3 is CASSLVTERELTDTQYF. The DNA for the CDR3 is TGTGCCAGCAGCTTAGTTACTGAGCGGGAATTGACAGATACGCAGTATTTT.

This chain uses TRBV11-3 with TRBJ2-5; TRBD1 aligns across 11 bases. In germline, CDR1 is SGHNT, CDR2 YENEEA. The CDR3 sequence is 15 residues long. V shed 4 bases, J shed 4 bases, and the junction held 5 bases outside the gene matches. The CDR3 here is CASSSWGQGGETQYF. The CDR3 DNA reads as TGTGCCAGCAGCTCCTGGGGACAGGGGGGAGAGACCCAGTACTTC.

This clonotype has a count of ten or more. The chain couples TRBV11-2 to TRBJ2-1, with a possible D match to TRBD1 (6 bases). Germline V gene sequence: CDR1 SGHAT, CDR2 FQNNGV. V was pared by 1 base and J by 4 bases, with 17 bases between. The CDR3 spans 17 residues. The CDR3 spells CASSLAGSRGSYNEQFF. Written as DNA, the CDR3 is TGTGCCAGCAGCTTAGCGGGGAGCAGGGGAAGTTACAATGAGCAGTTCTTC.

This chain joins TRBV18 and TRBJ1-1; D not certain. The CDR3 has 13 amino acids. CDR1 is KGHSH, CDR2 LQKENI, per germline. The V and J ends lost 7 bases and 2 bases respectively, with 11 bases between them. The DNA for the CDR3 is TGTGCCAGCTACTCGGCTCTTAACACTGAAGCTTTCTTT. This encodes CASYSALNTEAFF.

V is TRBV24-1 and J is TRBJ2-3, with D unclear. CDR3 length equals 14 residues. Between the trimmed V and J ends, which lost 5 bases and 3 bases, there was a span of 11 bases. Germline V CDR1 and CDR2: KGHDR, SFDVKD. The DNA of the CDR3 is TGTGCCACCAGTGCTCGACGAAGTACAGATACGCAGTATTTT. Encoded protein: CATSARRSTDTQYF.

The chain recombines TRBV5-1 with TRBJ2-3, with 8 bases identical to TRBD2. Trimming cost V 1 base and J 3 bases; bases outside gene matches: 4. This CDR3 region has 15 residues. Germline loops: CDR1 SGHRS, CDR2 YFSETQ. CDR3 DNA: TGCGCCAGCAGCTTGAACGGGAGGGGGACAGATACGCAGTATTTT. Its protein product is CASSLNGRGTDTQYF.

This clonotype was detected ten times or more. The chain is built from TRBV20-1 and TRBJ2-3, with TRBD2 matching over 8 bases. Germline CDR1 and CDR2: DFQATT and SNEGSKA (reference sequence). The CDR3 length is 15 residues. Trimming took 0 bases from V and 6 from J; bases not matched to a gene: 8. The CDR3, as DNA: TGCAGTGCTAGAGATCAAAGCGGGAGAGGGGATACGCAGTATTTT. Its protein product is CSARDQSGRGDTQYF.

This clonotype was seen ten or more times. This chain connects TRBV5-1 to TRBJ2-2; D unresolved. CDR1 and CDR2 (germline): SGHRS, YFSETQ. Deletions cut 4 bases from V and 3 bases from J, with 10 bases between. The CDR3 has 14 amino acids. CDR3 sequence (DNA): TGCGCCAGCAGCGGATCATTTGACACCGGGGAGCTGTTTTTT. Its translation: CASSGSFDTGELFF.

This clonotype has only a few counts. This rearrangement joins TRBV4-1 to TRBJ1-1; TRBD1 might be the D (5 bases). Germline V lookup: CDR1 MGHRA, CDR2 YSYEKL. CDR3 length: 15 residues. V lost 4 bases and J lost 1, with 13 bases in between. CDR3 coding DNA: TGCGCCAGCAGCCGGAGAGGGACGCAGAACACTGAAGCTTTCTTT. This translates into CASSRRGTQNTEAFF.

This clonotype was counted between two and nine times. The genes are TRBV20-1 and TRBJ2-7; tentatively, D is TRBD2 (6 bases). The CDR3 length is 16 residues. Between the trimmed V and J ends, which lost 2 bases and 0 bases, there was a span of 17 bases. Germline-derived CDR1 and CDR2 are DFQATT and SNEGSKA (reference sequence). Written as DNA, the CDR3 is TGCAGTGCTAGAAAACAAAGCGGGTTTAACTCCTACGAGCAGTACTTC. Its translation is CSARKQSGFNSYEQYF.

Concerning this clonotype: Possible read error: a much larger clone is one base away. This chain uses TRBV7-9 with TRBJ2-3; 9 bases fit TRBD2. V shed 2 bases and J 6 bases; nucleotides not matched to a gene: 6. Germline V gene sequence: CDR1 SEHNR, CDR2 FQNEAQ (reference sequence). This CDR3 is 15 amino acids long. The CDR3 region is CASSLSSGICDTQYF. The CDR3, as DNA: TGTGCCAGCAGCTTATCTAGCGGGATATGCGATACGCAGTATTTT.

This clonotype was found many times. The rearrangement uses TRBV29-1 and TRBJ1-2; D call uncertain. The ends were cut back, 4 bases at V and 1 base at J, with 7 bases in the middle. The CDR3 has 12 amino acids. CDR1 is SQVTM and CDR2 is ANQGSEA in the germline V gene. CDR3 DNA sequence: TGCAGCGTTGGGTCGGATAACTATGGCTACACCTTC. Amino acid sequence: CSVGSDNYGYTF. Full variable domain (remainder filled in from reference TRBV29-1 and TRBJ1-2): SAVISQKPSRDICQRGTSLTIQCQVDSQVTMMFWYRQQPGQSLTLIATANQGSEATYESGFVIDKFPISRPNLTFSTLTVSNMSPEDSSIYLCSVGSDNYGYTFGSGTRLTVV.

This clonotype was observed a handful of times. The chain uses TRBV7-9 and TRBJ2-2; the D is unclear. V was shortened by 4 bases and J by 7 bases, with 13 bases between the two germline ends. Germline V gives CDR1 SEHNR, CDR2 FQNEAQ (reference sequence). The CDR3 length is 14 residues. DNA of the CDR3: TGTGCCAGCAGCTCCCTCTTCTCGGGCGGGGAGCTGTTTTTT. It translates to CASSSLFSGGELFF.

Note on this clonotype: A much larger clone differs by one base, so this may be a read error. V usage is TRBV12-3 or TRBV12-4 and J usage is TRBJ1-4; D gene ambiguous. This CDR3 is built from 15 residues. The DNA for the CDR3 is TGTGCCAGCAGTCCACATCAGGCCGCGGGTGAAAAACTGGTTTTT. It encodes CASSPHQAAGEKLVF.

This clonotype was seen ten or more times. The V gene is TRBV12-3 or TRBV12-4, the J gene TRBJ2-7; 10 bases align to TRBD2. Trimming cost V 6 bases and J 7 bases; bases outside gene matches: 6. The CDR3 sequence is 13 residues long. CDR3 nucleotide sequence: TGTGCCAGCAGCCTGACTAGCGGGCTAGAGCAGTACTTC. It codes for CASSLTSGLEQYF.

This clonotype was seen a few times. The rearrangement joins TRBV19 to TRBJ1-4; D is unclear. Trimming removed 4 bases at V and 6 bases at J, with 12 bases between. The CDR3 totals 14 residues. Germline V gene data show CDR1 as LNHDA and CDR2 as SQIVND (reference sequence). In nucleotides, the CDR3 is TGTGCCAGTAGTACCGGGTCCGAATATGAAAAACTGTTTTTT. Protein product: CASSTGSEYEKLFF.